This T cell receptor beta chain appears in the sequencing data of a study of T cell responses to AZD1222 COVID-19 vaccine. Study results and caveats: Spike-specific TCR breadth and depth rose after two AZD1222 doses. A reported finding is that nearly half of spike-specific TCRs target unmutated variant regions. The study found vaccine-associated CD4 TCRs spanning spike, dominant at 160-218 and 743-854. Every sample of the repertoires postdated the peak T cell response.

The assay was immunoSEQ multiplex PCR, and TCRdb's table has in-frame clones only and misses some. Of some 140,000 clones in the sample, roughly 82% were seen once. In its sample, this clone was seen once. As yet, its antigen is unknown. The CDR3 has 16 residues. Trimming left V 4 bases short and J 4 bases short, with 16 bases between. Germline assignment: CDR1 KGHSH and CDR2 LQKENI. This chain links TRBV18 with TRBJ1-4; D possibly corresponds to TRBD1 (6 bases). The receptor was derived from an adult in good health. Sequenced material: peripheral blood, taken on day 0 of AZD1222 vaccination. The CDR3 DNA is TGTGCCAGCTCACGACTACAGGGTCCGGTTAATGAAAAACTGTTTTTT. This gives the protein CASSRLQGPVNEKLFF.